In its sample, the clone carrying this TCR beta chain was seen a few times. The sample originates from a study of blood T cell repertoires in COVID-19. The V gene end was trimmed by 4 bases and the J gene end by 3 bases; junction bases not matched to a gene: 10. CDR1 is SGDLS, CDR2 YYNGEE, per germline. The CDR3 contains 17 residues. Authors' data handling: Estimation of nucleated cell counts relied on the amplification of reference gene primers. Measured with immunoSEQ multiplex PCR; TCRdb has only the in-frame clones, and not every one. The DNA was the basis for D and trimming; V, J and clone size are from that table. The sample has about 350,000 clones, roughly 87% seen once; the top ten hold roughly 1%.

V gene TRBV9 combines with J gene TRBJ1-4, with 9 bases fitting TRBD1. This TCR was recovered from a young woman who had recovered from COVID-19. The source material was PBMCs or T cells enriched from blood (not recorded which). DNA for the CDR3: TGTGCCAGCAGCCTTATCGACAGGGGGTTATCTAATGAAAAACTGTTTTTT. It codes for CASSLIDRGLSNEKLFF.